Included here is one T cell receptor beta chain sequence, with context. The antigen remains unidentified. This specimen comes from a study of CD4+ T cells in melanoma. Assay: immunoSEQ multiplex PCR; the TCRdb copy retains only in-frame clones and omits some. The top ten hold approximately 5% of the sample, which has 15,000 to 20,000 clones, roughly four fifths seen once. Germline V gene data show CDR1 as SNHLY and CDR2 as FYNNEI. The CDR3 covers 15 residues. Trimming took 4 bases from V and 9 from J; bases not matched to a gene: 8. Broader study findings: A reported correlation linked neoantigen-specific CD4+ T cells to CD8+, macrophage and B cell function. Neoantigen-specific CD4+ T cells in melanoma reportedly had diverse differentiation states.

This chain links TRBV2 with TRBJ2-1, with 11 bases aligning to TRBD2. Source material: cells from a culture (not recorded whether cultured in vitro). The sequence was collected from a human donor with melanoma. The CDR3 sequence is CASSVSLAGVGEQFF. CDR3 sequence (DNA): TGTGCCAGCAGTGTGTCACTAGCGGGGGTCGGTGAGCAGTTCTTC.